This T cell receptor (beta chain) was sequenced in a study of blood T cell repertoires in COVID-19. Only a few counts were recorded for this clone. The CDR3 extends over 19 amino acids. V was clipped by 4 bases and J by 0 bases; unmatched bases: 12. The germline CDR1 and CDR2 sequences are KGHSH and LQKENI. As processed by the authors: Reference gene primers were amplified, and this amplification served to estimate nucleated cell counts. TCRdb's copy holds only in-frame clones and misses some; the assay was immunoSEQ multiplex PCR. V and J calls and clone size come straight from that table; D and trimming were deduced from the DNA. The sample contains roughly 200,000 clones, over 75% of which appear only once.

The TCR originated in a woman over 75 with acute or convalescent COVID-19. The V call is TRBV18, the J call TRBJ1-3; 10 positions match TRBD1. What was sequenced was peripheral blood. The CDR3 DNA reads TGTGCCAGCTCACGGAGACCGGGACAGGGGTCGTCCTCTGGAAACACCATATATTTT. Amino acid sequence: CASSRRPGQGSSSGNTIYF.